This TCR beta chain was sequenced during a study of yellow fever vaccine responses in identical twins. TCRdb fed the RT-PCR reads into MiXCR, producing one record per CDR3 protein. This table holds under 25,000 distinct CDR3 sequences, roughly 70% found once. The CDR3 is made up of 15 amino acids. Trimming cost V 5 bases and J 0 bases, with 12 bases left between them. Germline-derived CDR1 and CDR2 are SGHNT and YENEEA. This clonotype has just one count. The V call is TRBV11-3, the J call TRBJ2-3; D tentatively reads TRBD1 or TRBD2 (7 bases each). Specimen: T cells from blood (PBMCs), unsorted or a sorted subset (not recorded which), collected before or after yellow fever vaccination (not recorded which). The sequence came from a woman aged 18-29 years who received the yellow fever vaccine. In nucleotides, the CDR3 is TGTGCCAGCAGCCCAGGGGGGGGGAGCACAGATACGCAGTATTTT. It specifies CASSPGGGSTDTQYF.